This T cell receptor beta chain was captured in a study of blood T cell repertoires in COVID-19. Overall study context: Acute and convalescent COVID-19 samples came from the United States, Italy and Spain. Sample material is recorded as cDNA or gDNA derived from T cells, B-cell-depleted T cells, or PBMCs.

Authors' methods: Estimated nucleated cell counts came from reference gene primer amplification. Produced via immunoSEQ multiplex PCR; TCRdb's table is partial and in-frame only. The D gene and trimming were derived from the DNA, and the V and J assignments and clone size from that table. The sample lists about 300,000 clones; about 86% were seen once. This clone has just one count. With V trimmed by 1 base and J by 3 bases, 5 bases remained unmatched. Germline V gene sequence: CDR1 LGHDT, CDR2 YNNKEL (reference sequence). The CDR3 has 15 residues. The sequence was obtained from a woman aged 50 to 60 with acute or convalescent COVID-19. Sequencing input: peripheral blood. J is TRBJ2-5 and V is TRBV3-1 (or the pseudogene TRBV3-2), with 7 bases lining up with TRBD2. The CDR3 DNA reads TGTGCCAGCAGCCAAGTAGCGGGCCGTAAAGAGACCCAGTACTTC. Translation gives CASSQVAGRKETQYF.